The rows below give T cell receptor beta chains drawn from one sample of a study of T cells in Graves' hyperthyroidism and ophthalmopathy. One entry per CDR3 protein, called by TCRdb with MiXCR from the multiplex PCR reads. The table records more than 350,000 distinct CDR3 sequences, about 14% of them present only once. Sequenced input: blood. The receptor source for this set is a woman aged 25 to 39 with Graves' ophthalmopathy. The conserved cysteine and the conserved F or W are not part of the CDR3 here. Not all rows give a size; the values are once, few, many and, for expanded clones, a class.

TRBJ1-3 | TRBV30 | many | AWIIGPGNTIY
TRBJ2-2 | TRBV6-2/TRBV6-3 | many | ASSSVSGDTGELF
TRBJ2-5 | TRBV15 | many | ATSRDDRGLETQY
TRBJ2-2 | TRBV20-1 | many | SARAGQGYANTGELF
TRBJ2-7 | TRBV2 | - | ASSESTSLVPYEQY
TRBJ2-7 | TRBV6-1 | few | ASSEAHGYAYEQY
TRBJ1-6 | TRBV28 | - | ASSPGQGRSPLH
TRBJ2-6 | TRBV11-2 | many | ASSLDFSYRAPGANVLT
TRBJ2-3 | TRBV5-1 | - | ASSLEAPATDTQY
TRBJ2-5 | TRBV2 | many | ASSGGSEETQY
TRBJ1-1 | TRBV2 | few | ASSAGQRIEAF
TRBJ1-3 | TRBV27 | many | ASSPIRGNTIY
TRBJ2-7 | TRBV2 | many | ASRSTGGVDEQY
TRBJ1-2 | TRBV20-1 | - | SAKIGQGNYGYT
TRBJ2-4 | TRBV7-8 | many | ASSQGLAGGRAKNIQY
TRBJ1-5 | TRBV28 | few | ASSFRFRQWGDQPQH
TRBJ2-1 | TRBV5-5 | many | ASSLRLAWDEQF
TRBJ2-1 | TRBV11-2 | many | ASSFYRGSTTKQQQF
TRBJ1-2 | TRBV30 | many | ASSPQGYT
TRBJ2-5 | TRBV30 | - | AWSVGGGKTQY
TRBJ2-1 | TRBV2 | many | ASTPQFEGNEQF
TRBJ2-3 | TRBV5-1 | - | ASSTGDTDTQY
TRBJ1-5 | TRBV12-3/TRBV12-4 | many | ASSFDRANQPQH
TRBJ1-5 | TRBV28 | many | ASSTPGQGLGGNQPQH
TRBJ1-6 | TRBV28 | many | ASSFQWEPLH
TRBJ2-4 | TRBV2 | many | ASTLQGLPKNIQY
TRBJ2-1 | TRBV7-8 | many | ASSRSGGDYNEQF
TRBJ1-6 | TRBV13 | many | ASSSLHSPLH
TRBJ1-1 | TRBV5-1 | many | ASSLAPGIGTEAF
TRBJ2-7 | TRBV20-1 | many | SARGEVYEQY
TRBJ2-5 | TRBV5-5 | many | ASSLMDRQETQY
TRBJ2-7 | TRBV29-1 | - | SVRPGLPSYEQY
TRBJ1-4 | TRBV6-5 | many | ASSYSVVRGARTEKLF
TRBJ1-5 | TRBV6-1 | few | ASSYRTGQNQPQH
TRBJ1-6 | TRBV14 | few | ASRHDTSPLH
TRBJ1-2 | TRBV28 | many | ASSGRTAANYGYT
TRBJ1-1 | TRBV28 | many | ASSIEGGMNTEAF
TRBJ2-1 | TRBV14 | - | ASSQDILDEQF
TRBJ2-5 | TRBV6-1 | few | ASSTDQMKEETQY
TRBJ2-3 | TRBV19 | - | ASSIDQRGDTDTQY
TRBJ2-1 | TRBV18 | - | ASSPLPKTASSYNEQF
TRBJ2-3 | TRBV11-3 | many | ASSLEGRGISTDTQY
TRBJ2-7 | TRBV12-3/TRBV12-4 | many | ASSRGQVGYEQY
TRBJ2-7 | TRBV9 | few | ASSPQDRVYEQY
TRBJ1-2 | TRBV12-3/TRBV12-4 | many | ASSSPGTGVMSNYGYT